This T cell receptor beta chain comes out of a study of shared clonotypes between healthy human individuals. Whole-study findings and limits: Limited genetic and exposure-history diversity came from having few donors. Only blood underwent sampling, and tissue repertoires likely differ.

V lost 2 bases and J 7 bases, leaving 18 bases between the germline ends. The germline V gene encodes CDR1 SGDLS and CDR2 YYNGEE. The CDR3 consists of 16 residues. As for this clone: Its target is not known.

Each subset's genomic DNA was shared equally among a number of immunoSEQ plates. Assay: immunoSEQ multiplex PCR; the TCRdb copy retains only in-frame clones and omits some. The table lists fewer than 2.5 million clones, approximately 93% of them singletons. This sequence originates from a man between 18 and 35 years old in good health. Some clones in this sample may be carry-over from other donors' samples. V usage is TRBV9 and J usage is TRBJ2-2; D call uncertain. Sequencing was carried out using naive CD4+ T cells from PBMCs. The subset denotes: CD45RA+ positively selected. CDR3 region: CASSVSLPDGYGELFF. The CDR3 DNA reads TGTGCCAGCAGCGTTTCTCTCCCCGATGGGTACGGGGAGCTGTTTTTT.